The rows below give T cell receptor beta chains drawn from one sample of a study of OX40 agonist ivuxolimab in advanced cancers. Sequencing used immunoSEQ multiplex PCR; TCRdb keeps in-frame clones, though not all of them. The profile shows 18,000 or so clones, over 80% of them singletons. The material was CD4+ or CD8+ T cells sorted from blood, obtained in a trial of the OX40 agonist ivuxolimab. These receptors came from an adult with an advanced solid tumor such as melanoma, head and neck, liver or kidney cancer. CDR3s include the opening cysteine and the closing phenylalanine or tryptophan. D genes are given only for firm matches. Clone size is not always given. Where it is, it says once, few, many or a class for expanded clones.

V gene	J gene	D gene	clone size	CDR3 protein	CDR3 DNA
TRBV25-1	TRBJ2-1	NA	NA	CATRPDYNNEQFF	TGTGCCACCCGACCGGACTATAACAATGAGCAGTTCTTC
TRBV2	TRBJ2-3	NA	once	CASSSWGSDTQYF	TGTGCCAGCAGTAGCTGGGGATCAGATACGCAGTATTTT
TRBV9	TRBJ2-1	TRBD2	once	CASSPEGTSGYNEQFF	TGTGCCAGCAGCCCCGAGGGGACTAGCGGGTACAATGAGCAGTTCTTC
TRBV27	TRBJ2-6	NA	NA	CASSLSGANVLTF	TGTGCCAGCAGTTTATCGGGGGCCAACGTCCTGACTTTC
TRBV28	TRBJ1-2	NA	NA	CASSFEGTHYGYTF	TGTGCCAGCAGTTTCGAGGGCACCCACTATGGCTACACCTTC
TRBV19	TRBJ1-5	TRBD1	NA	CASSIDTLVTGTGYNQPQHF	TGTGCCAGTAGTATAGACACACTCGTAACCGGGACAGGGTATAATCAGCCCCAGCATTTT
TRBV11-3	TRBJ2-2	NA	NA	CASSPLSGSNTGELFF	TGTGCCAGCAGCCCCCTTAGCGGTTCGAACACCGGGGAGCTGTTTTTT
TRBV7-2	TRBJ2-7	TRBD2	NA	CASSLAPSGVYEQYF	TGTGCCAGCAGCTTAGCTCCTAGCGGGGTGTACGAGCAGTACTTC
TRBV7-2	TRBJ2-1	NA	NA	CASSSPYNEQFF	TGTGCCAGCAGCTCCCCGTACAATGAGCAGTTCTTC
TRBV30	TRBJ2-7	NA	NA	CAWAGVKFYEQYF	TGTGCCTGGGCAGGCGTAAAATTCTACGAGCAGTACTTC
TRBV11-2	TRBJ2-1	TRBD2	NA	CASSLAVAGDEQFF	TGTGCCAGCAGCTTAGCCGTAGCGGGGGATGAGCAGTTCTTC
TRBV4-1	TRBJ2-7	TRBD1	NA	CASSQGPPSGTGSGFSYEQYF	TGCGCCAGCAGCCAAGGTCCTCCCTCCGGGACAGGGAGCGGGTTCTCCTACGAGCAGTACTTC
TRBV7-8	TRBJ2-3	NA	NA	CASSLLGTDTDTQYF	TGTGCCAGCAGCTTACTAGGGACCGACACAGATACGCAGTATTTT
TRBV7-3	TRBJ2-2	NA	few	CASSLIGGNTGELFF	TGTGCCAGCAGCTTAATTGGGGGGAACACCGGGGAGCTGTTTTTT
TRBV9	TRBJ2-4	NA	NA	CASSVQGSAKNIQYF	TGTGCCAGCAGCGTACAGGGGTCAGCCAAAAACATTCAGTACTTC
TRBV14	TRBJ1-4	NA	NA	CASSQAGRVNEKLFF	TGTGCCAGCAGCCAAGCGGGCAGGGTAAATGAAAAACTGTTTTTT
TRBV7-9	TRBJ2-1	NA	NA	CASSLAGSLYNEQFF	TGTGCCAGCAGCTTAGCCGGGAGTCTCTACAATGAGCAGTTCTTC
TRBV19	TRBJ2-1	TRBD2	NA	CASSMRAGGNNEQFF	TGTGCCAGTAGTATGAGAGCGGGAGGTAACAATGAGCAGTTCTTC
TRBV9	TRBJ2-3	TRBD2	NA	CASSVQAREFSITQYF	TGTGCCAGCAGCGTACAGGCGCGGGAGTTTAGTATTACGCAGTATTTT
TRBV19	TRBJ1-1	NA	once	CASSSTGSYTEAFF	TGTGCCAGTAGCTCTACAGGGTCTTACACTGAAGCTTTCTTT
TRBV4-3	TRBJ2-7	TRBD2	NA	CASSRGTSGSSYEQYF	TGCGCCAGCAGCCGGGGGACTAGCGGGAGCTCCTACGAGCAGTACTTC
TRBV9	TRBJ2-5	NA	NA	CASSVGLGPKETQYF	TGTGCCAGCAGCGTAGGATTGGGACCTAAAGAGACCCAGTACTTC
TRBV7-9	TRBJ1-4	NA	once	CASSWTGGGEGKLFF	TGTGCCAGCAGCTGGACTGGAGGGGGAGAAGGAAAACTGTTTTTT
TRBV14	TRBJ2-7	TRBD2	few	CASSPTTSGRGYEQYF	TGTGCCAGCAGCCCGACGACTAGCGGGAGGGGTTACGAGCAGTACTTC
TRBV28	TRBJ1-1	NA	NA	CASSFFETANTEAFF	TGTGCCAGCAGTTTTTTCGAGACAGCCAACACTGAAGCTTTCTTT
TRBV7-6	TRBJ1-5	NA	NA	CASSLGQKGNQPQHF	TGTGCCAGCAGCTTAGGACAGAAGGGCAATCAGCCCCAGCATTTT